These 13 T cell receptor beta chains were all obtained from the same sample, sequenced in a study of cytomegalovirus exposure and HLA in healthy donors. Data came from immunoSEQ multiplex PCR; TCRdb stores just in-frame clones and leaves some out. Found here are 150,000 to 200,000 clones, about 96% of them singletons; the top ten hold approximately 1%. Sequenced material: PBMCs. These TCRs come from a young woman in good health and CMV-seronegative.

CDR3 sequence (DNA): TGTGCCAGCAGTTACCTTGACAGGGGTGATGGCTACACCTTC. Its translation: CASSYLDRGDGYTF. The chain links TRBV6-6 to TRBJ1-2; TRBD1 agrees at 8 bases. Germline CDR1 is MNHNY and CDR2 is SVGAGI (reference sequence). The CDR3 runs to 14 residues. V dropped 2 bases and J dropped 6; count of bases not matched to a gene: 5.

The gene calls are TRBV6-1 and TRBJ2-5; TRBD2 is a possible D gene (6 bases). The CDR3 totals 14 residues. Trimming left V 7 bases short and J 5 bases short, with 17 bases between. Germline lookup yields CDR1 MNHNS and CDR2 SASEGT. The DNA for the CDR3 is TGTGCCAGCAAACTCGGGGGTTTCGCGGAGACCCAGTACTTC. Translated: CASKLGGFAETQYF.

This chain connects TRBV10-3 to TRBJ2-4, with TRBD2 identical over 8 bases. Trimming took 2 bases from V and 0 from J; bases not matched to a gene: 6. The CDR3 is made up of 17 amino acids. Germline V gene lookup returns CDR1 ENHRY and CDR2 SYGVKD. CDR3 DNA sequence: TGTGCCATCAGTGAGGCGGGGGGCCTTCTAGCCAAAAACATTCAGTACTTC. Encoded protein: CAISEAGGLLAKNIQYF.

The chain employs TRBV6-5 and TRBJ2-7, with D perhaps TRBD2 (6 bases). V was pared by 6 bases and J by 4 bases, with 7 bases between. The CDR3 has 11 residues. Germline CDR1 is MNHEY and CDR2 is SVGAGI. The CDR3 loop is CASRGRYEQYF. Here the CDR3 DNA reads TGTGCCAGCAGGGGGAGGTACGAGCAGTACTTC.

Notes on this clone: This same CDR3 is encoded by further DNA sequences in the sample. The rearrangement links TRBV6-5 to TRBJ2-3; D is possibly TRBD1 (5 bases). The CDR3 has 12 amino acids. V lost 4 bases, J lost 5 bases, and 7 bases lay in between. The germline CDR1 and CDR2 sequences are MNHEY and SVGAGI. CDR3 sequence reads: CASSLRGDTQYF. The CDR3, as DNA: TGTGCCAGCAGTTTAAGGGGAGATACGCAGTATTTT.

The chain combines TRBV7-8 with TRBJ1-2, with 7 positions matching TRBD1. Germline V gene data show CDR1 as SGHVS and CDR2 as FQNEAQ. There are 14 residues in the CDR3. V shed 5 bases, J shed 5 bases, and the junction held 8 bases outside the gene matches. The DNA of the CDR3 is TGTGCCAGCAGCACGCCGACAGGGCCGTATGGCTACACCTTC. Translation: CASSTPTGPYGYTF.

The CDR3 here is CASSYSAGSPLHF. CDR3 in DNA: TGTGCCAGCAGTTACTCGGCAGGTTCCCCCCTCCACTTT. The V and J genes are TRBV6-5 and TRBJ1-6; no clear D. The germline V gene has CDR1 MNHEY and CDR2 SVGAGI. Trimming pared 0 bases from V and 13 bases from J, leaving 10 bases between. The length of the CDR3 is 13 residues.

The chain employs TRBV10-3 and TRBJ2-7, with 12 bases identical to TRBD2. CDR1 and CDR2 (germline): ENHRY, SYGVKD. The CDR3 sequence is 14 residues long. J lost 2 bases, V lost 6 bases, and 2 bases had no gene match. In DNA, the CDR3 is TGTGCCATCAGGACTAGCGGGGGACCCTACGAGCAGTACTTC. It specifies CAIRTSGGPYEQYF.

CDR3 nucleotides: TGTGCCAGCAGTTATAAAGCAGGACTCAATCAGCCCCAGCATTTT. Its translation: CASSYKAGLNQPQHF. The chain uses TRBV6-5 and TRBJ1-5; no firm D call. Germline loops: CDR1 MNHEY, CDR2 SVGAGI. The CDR3 totals 15 residues. The V gene lost 3 bases and the J gene lost 3 bases, with 12 bases spanning the gap.

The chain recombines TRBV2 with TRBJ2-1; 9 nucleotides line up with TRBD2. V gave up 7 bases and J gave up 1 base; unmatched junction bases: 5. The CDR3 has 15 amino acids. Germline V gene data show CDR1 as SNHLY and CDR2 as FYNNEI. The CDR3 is CASMRSGGSYNEQFF. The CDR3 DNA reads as TGTGCCAGCATGCGGAGCGGGGGGTCCTACAATGAGCAGTTCTTC.

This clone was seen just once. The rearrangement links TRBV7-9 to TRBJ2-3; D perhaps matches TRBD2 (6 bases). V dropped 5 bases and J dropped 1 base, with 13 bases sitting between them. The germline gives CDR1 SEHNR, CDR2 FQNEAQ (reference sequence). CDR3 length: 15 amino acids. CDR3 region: CASSRWGDGTDTQYF. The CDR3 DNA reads TGTGCCAGCAGCCGCTGGGGGGATGGCACAGATACGCAGTATTTT.

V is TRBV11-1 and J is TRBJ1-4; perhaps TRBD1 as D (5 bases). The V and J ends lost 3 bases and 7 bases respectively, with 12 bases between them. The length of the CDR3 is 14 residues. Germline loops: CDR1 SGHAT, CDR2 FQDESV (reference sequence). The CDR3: CASSFGQGGEKLFF. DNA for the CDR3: TGTGCCAGCAGCTTCGGTCAGGGTGGTGAAAAACTGTTTTTT.

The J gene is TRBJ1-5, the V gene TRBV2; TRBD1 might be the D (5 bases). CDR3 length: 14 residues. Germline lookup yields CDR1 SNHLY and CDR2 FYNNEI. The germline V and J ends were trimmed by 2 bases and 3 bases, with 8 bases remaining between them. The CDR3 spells CASSERGNNQPQHF. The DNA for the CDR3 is TGTGCCAGCAGTGAACGGGGGAACAATCAGCCCCAGCATTTT.